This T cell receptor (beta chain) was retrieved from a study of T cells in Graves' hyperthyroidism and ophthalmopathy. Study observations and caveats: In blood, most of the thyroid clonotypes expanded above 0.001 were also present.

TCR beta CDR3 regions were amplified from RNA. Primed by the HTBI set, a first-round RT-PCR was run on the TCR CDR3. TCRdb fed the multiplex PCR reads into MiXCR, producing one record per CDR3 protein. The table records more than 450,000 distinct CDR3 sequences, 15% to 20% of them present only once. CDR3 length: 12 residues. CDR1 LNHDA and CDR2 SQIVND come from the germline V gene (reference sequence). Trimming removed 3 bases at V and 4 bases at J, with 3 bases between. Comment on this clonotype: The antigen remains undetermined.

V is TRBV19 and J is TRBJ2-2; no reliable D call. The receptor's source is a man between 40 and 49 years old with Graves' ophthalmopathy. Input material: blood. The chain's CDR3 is CASSMRTGELFF. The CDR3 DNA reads TGTGCCAGTAGTATGCGCACCGGGGAGCTGTTTTTT. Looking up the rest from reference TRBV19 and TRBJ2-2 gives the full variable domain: DGGITQSPKYLFRKEGQNVTLSCEQNLNHDAMYWYRQDPGQGLRLIYYSQIVNDFQKGDIAEGYSVSREKKESFPLTVTSAQKNPTAFYLCASSMRTGELFFGEGSRLTVL.